This T cell receptor beta chain was recovered during a study of regulatory T cells in long-lasting Graves disease. HTBI primers from iRepertoire and Arm-PCR of CDR3 regions yielded the TCR beta libraries. MiXCR, run by TCRdb on the multiplex PCR reads, gives a single entry per CDR3 protein. The sample contains around 360,000 distinct CDR3 sequences, 15% to 20% of which appear only once. As to this clonotype: Its antigen is currently unknown. A read error is the likely source, as a far larger clone sits one nucleotide away.

Germline CDR1 SGHVS, CDR2 FQNEAQ. Trimming cost V 5 bases and J 6 bases; bases outside gene matches: 8. This CDR3 comprises 14 residues. Time point: newly diagnosed GD, antithyroid drugs for less than 3 months. Extracted PBMC RNA gave rise to the TCR library. A volume of 7 to 9 milliliters of peripheral blood was collected in EDTA tubes. Points from the study as a whole: Persistent-disease Graves' patients showed less TCR diversity than new cases.

The same sample was also studied in work on T cells in Graves' hyperthyroidism and ophthalmopathy. This second report adds: Graves' hyperthyroidism without ophthalmopathy progression within 18 months was termed stable.

The V call is TRBV7-8, the J call TRBJ2-7, with TRBD2 identical over 9 bases. Sequences were derived from peripheral blood mononuclear cells (PBMCs), sampled at new diagnosis, from a patient treated with antithyroid drugs. The TCR sequence derives from a woman aged 18-29 years with Graves disease. CDR3: CASSVGSGSGEQYF. Here the CDR3 DNA reads TGTGCCAGCAGCGTAGGTAGCGGGAGCGGCGAGCAGTACTTC.